This TCR beta chain emerged from a study of T-cell memory formation after mild COVID-19. Regarding the study as a whole: Contracting clones from day 15 to 85 showed balanced CD4/CD8; later expanders favored CD4+. A subset of responding clones appeared in pre-infection memory, suggesting cross-reactive memory joined.

Each CDR3 protein gets one entry after TCRdb re-called the 5' RACE reads with MiXCR. The data hold about 500,000 distinct CDR3 sequences, with around 20% observed a single time. Trimming took 1 base from V and 5 from J, leaving 13 bases between them. CDR1 SGDLS and CDR2 YYNGEE come from the germline V gene. The length of the CDR3 is 15 residues. This clonotype came up a few times. The antigen remains undetermined. The origin of this receptor is an adult woman who had mild COVID-19 (a few samples of this study predate the infection). Cell type and time point are not known. This chain connects TRBV9 to TRBJ1-5; the D gene is possibly TRBD1 (5 bases). The sequencing sample was made of PBMCs or a T cell subset sorted from them (not recorded which). Written as DNA, the CDR3 is TGTGCCAGCAGCGTAACCGGGACGGACGATCAGCCCCAGCATTTT. Its protein product is CASSVTGTDDQPQHF.